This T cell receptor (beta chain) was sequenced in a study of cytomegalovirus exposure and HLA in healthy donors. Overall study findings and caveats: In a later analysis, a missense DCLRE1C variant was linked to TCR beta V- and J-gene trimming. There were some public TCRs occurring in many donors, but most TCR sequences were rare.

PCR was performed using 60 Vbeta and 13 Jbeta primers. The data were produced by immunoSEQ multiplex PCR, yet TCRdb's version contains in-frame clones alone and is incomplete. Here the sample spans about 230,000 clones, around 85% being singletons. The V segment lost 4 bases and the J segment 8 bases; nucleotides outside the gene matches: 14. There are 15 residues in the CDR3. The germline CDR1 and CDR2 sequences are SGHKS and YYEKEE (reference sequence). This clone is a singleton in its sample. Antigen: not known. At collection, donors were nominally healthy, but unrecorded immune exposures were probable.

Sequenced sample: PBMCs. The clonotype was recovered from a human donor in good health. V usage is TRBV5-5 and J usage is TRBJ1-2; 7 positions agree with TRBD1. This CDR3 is CASSQRSRQGGGYTF. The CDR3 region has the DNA TGTGCCAGCAGCCAACGGAGCCGACAGGGTGGAGGCTACACCTTC.